The clone carrying this T cell receptor beta chain was seen a few times. Its antigen remains unidentified. This record belongs to a study of cytotoxic CD8 clonotypes in ibrutinib-treated CLL. Study overall: In all, approximately ten patients were relapsed/refractory, around 15 were treatment-naive and around 17 were IGHV unmutated. Results showed some 24 partial and 2 complete responses; following median around 68 months, approximately 14 remained remitted, approximately twelve advanced.

V gave up 5 bases and J gave up 8 bases; unmatched junction bases: 8. This CDR3 region has 13 residues. CDR1 MDHEN and CDR2 SYDVKM come from the germline V gene. Repertoires were generated with immunoSEQ multiplex PCR, while TCRdb's copy carries only in-frame clones and drops some. The sample lists over 40,000 clones; approximately 87% were seen once. Points from the study as a whole: At ibrutinib response, clonality increased, and at progression it declined back toward baseline.

The material was PBMCs, obtained after 24 months of ibrutinib treatment. The receptor was isolated from a human donor with chronic lymphocytic leukemia. The chain links TRBV28 to TRBJ1-1; 7 bases are a match to TRBD1. The CDR3 reads CASSMTGMREAFF. The CDR3, as DNA: TGTGCCAGCAGTATGACAGGGATGAGGGAAGCTTTCTTT.